This TCR beta chain emerged from a study of blood T cell repertoires in COVID-19. The overall study: The United States, Italy and Spain supplied acute and convalescent COVID-19 samples. T cells, B-cell-depleted T cells, or PBMCs provided the cDNA or gDNA that served as material.

Germline CDR1 and CDR2: SGDLS and YYNGEE. This CDR3 contains 16 residues. Unmatched junction bases numbered 10, after V lost 4 bases and J lost 4 bases. As processed by the authors: Amplification of reference gene primers was used by the study to estimate nucleated cell counts. The method was immunoSEQ multiplex PCR; TCRdb's version includes in-frame clones alone and lacks a portion of them. Clone size and V and J calls were adopted from that table, with D and trimming inferred from the DNA. Among about 83,000 clones, about nine tenths were seen once, and the ten largest hold about 2.9%. The chain carries TRBV9 and TRBJ2-3; TRBD2 matches at 9 bases. The clonotype originates from a woman aged 45-59 years with active or convalescent COVID-19. The sequenced sample was peripheral blood. CDR3 residues: CASSLRAGGLADTQYF. The CDR3 DNA reads TGTGCCAGCAGCTTGCGAGCGGGGGGCCTTGCAGATACGCAGTATTTT.